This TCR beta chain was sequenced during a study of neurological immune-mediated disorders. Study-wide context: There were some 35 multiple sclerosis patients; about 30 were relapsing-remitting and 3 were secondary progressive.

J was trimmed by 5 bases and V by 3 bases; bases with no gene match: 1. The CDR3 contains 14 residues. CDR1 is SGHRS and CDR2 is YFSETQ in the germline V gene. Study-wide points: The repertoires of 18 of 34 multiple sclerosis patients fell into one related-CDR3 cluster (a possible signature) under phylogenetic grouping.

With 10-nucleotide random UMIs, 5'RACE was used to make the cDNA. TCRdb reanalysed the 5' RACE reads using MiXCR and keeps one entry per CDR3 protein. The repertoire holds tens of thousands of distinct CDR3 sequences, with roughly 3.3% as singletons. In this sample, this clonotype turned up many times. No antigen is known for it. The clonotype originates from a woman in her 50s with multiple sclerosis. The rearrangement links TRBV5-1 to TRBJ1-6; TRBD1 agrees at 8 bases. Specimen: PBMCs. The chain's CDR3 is CASSWGQDNSPLHF. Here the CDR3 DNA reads TGCGCCAGCAGCTGGGGACAGGATAATTCACCCCTCCACTTT.